The present TCR beta chain was sequenced within a study of T-cell reconstitution after alpha-beta-depleted transplantation in children. This CDR3 has 16 residues. Trimming pared 0 bases from V and 1 base from J, leaving 13 bases between. Germline CDR1 is SGHRS and CDR2 is YFSETQ. It was with unique molecular identifiers that the TCRbeta library was prepared. A single record per CDR3 protein comes from TCRdb applying MiXCR to the PCR reads. Of over 300,000 distinct CDR3 sequences listed, about a tenth are singletons. This clonotype appeared a few times. This clonotype was sampled from a human donor who donated a stem cell graft to a child with acute lymphoblastic leukemia. Here the sequenced sample was PBMCs from the stem cell graft donor, taken from the stem cell graft. V usage is TRBV5-1 and J usage is TRBJ1-1; D is possibly TRBD1 (5 bases). CDR3 protein: CASSLGPGRRNTEAFF. In nucleotides, the CDR3 is TGCGCCAGCAGCTTGGGCCCAGGGAGGCGGAACACTGAAGCTTTCTTT.